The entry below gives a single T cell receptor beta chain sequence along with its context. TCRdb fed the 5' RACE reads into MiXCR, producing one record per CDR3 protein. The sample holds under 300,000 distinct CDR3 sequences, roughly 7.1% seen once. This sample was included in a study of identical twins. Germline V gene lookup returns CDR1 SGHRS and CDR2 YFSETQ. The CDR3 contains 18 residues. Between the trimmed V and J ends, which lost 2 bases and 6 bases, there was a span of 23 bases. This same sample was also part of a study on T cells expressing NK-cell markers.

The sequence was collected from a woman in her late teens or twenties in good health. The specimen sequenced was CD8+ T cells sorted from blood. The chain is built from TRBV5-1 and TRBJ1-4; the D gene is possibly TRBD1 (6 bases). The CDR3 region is CASSLSSVHRVVDEKLFF. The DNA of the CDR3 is TGCGCCAGCAGCTTATCATCTGTTCACAGGGTTGTGGATGAAAAACTGTTTTTT.